This entry features one T cell receptor beta chain sequence. The CDR3 has 14 amino acids. Trimming removed 4 bases at V and 4 bases at J, with 14 bases between. Germline CDR1 SGHRS, CDR2 YFSETQ. This specimen belongs to a study of blood T cell repertoires in COVID-19. About the study: Collection of acute and convalescent COVID-19 samples took place in the United States, Italy and Spain. PBMCs, B-cell-depleted T cells, or T cells provided the cDNA or gDNA that made up the material.

Original analysis: How many nucleated cells were present was estimated from reference gene primer amplification. Method: immunoSEQ multiplex PCR; TCRdb's copy keeps in-frame clones and lacks some. The V and J calls and the clone size are those of that table, but D and trimming were determined from the DNA. The sample has roughly 250,000 clones; 82% are singletons. The sequencing input was peripheral blood. The sequence was collected from a woman of 80 years or more with acute or convalescent COVID-19. The V gene is TRBV5-1, the J gene TRBJ1-1; D unclear. CDR3 amino acids: CASSNPGSSTEAFF. For the CDR3, the DNA is TGCGCCAGCAGCAACCCGGGAAGTAGCACTGAAGCTTTCTTT.